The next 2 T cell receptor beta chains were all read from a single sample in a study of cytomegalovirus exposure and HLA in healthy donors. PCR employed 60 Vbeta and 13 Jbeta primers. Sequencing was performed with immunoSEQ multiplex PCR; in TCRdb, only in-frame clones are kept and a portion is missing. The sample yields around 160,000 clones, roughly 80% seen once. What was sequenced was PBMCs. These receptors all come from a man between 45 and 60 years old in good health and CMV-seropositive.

The CDR3 loop is CASSSIQGAGSYGYTF. The CDR3 DNA reads as TGTGCCAGCAGTTCGATCCAGGGGGCGGGTAGCTATGGCTACACCTTC. The chain combines TRBV6-5 with TRBJ1-2; 8 bases match TRBD1. The V and J ends lost 4 bases and 4 bases, in that order; junction bases with no gene match: 11. The CDR3 runs 16 residues. Germline lookup yields CDR1 MNHEY and CDR2 SVGAGI.

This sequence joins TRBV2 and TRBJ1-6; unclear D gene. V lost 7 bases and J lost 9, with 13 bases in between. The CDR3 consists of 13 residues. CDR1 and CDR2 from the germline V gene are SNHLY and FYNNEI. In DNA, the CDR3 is TGTGCCAGCAACGAGGGTGGGCGTTCACCCCTCCACTTT. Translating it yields CASNEGGRSPLHF.